The rows below give T cell receptor beta chains drawn from one sample of a study of CD4 and CD8 cells across lung adenocarcinoma regions. TCRdb redid the calling of the PCR reads with MiXCR, one entry per CDR3 protein. The repertoire holds approximately 4,900 distinct CDR3 sequences, just under 60% seen once, with approximately 16% in the top ten. The sequencing sample was made of CD4+ T cells from the center of a lung tumor. These receptors all come from a male donor with lung adenocarcinoma. The CD4 and CD8 labels of this study may be unreliable. Each CDR3 is given with its conserved first and last residue. Each record gives: J gene, D gene, V gene, CDR3 protein. A D gene is named only where the DNA matches it firmly.

J: TRBJ2-3; D: NA; V: TRBV7-6; CDR3: CASSLALGDTQYF
J: TRBJ1-4; D: NA; V: TRBV6-1; CDR3: CASSGFGATNENLYF
J: TRBJ2-1; D: NA; V: TRBV10-3; CDR3: CAGSGGGKQETQYF
J: NA; D: TRBD2; V: TRBV4-2; CDR3: CASSQTSGQTYEQYF
J: TRBJ2-5; D: TRBD2; V: TRBV6-1; CDR3: CASSERGRQTQYF
J: NA; D: TRBD1; V: TRBV6-1; CDR3: CAGSTRDRGYVRETQYF
J: NA; D: NA; V: TRBV27; CDR3: CASSSGTIHYEQYF
J: TRBJ1-1; D: NA; V: TRBV9; CDR3: CASSAGGGGQTEAFF
J: TRBJ1-4; D: NA; V: TRBV6-1; CDR3: CASSMVQGNEKLFF
J: TRBJ2-2; D: NA; V: TRBV6-5; CDR3: CASIWAQNTGELFF
J: TRBJ2-4; D: NA; V: TRBV6-1; CDR3: CASSKFRAGVSKNIQYF
J: TRBJ2-1; D: NA; V: TRBV3-1; CDR3: CASSQEGGKGRFF
J: TRBJ2-5; D: NA; V: TRBV25-1; CDR3: CASGGAGGGDRDTQYF
J: TRBJ1-3; D: TRBD1; V: TRBV6-1; CDR3: CASTGQVISGNTIYF
J: TRBJ2-1; D: NA; V: TRBV11-2; CDR3: CASSLDPGKRYNEQFF
J: TRBJ1-6; D: NA; V: TRBV4-3; CDR3: CASSQDGAGVDEQYF
J: TRBJ2-5; D: TRBD1; V: TRBV12-3/TRBV12-4; CDR3: CASSFLTGGEQYF
J: TRBJ2-1; D: NA; V: TRBV9; CDR3: CASSVGGIPEGEQFF
J: TRBJ2-1; D: NA; V: TRBV7-2; CDR3: CASSSTARNEQFF
J: TRBJ2-3; D: TRBD2; V: TRBV25-1; CDR3: CASSAAGGWPRNTQYF
J: TRBJ2-4; D: TRBD1; V: TRBV6-5; CDR3: CASSGTGKNIQYF
J: TRBJ2-2; D: NA; V: TRBV10-1; CDR3: CAGSAKTGELFF
J: TRBJ2-5; D: TRBD2; V: TRBV6-5; CDR3: CASSYGTSGQEDQYF
J: TRBJ2-3; D: NA; V: TRBV4-1; CDR3: CASSFRIVDTQYF
J: TRBJ2-1; D: NA; V: TRBV7-2; CDR3: CASSLDFTVLNEQFF
J: NA; D: NA; V: TRBV6-1; CDR3: CASSEGQLRETQYF
J: TRBJ2-3; D: TRBD2; V: TRBV6-1; CDR3: CASSRGAGGRLGETQYF
J: TRBJ2-1; D: TRBD2; V: TRBV6-4; CDR3: CARETSGSSDEQFF
J: TRBJ2-1; D: NA; V: TRBV6-1; CDR3: CASRPLGSGAHNEQFF
J: TRBJ2-5; D: NA; V: TRBV25-1; CDR3: CASSEAGRGGRDRETQYF
J: TRBJ2-3; D: NA; V: TRBV10-1; CDR3: CGSRPGLSSTNTQYF
J: TRBJ2-7; D: TRBD1; V: TRBV7-6; CDR3: CASSGYRTGGYEQYF
J: TRBJ2-1; D: TRBD1; V: TRBV11-3; CDR3: CASSLGPGQGSHEQFF
J: TRBJ1-2; D: NA; V: TRBV6-1; CDR3: CASSERFGGPGGYTF
J: TRBJ2-1; D: TRBD1; V: TRBV11-1; CDR3: CASSRQGNSYNEQFF
J: TRBJ1-1; D: NA; V: TRBV4-1; CDR3: CASSRSGVYMNTEAFF
J: TRBJ2-5; D: NA; V: TRBV6-1; CDR3: CARSTAPGETQYF
J: TRBJ2-1; D: NA; V: TRBV7-3; CDR3: CASSPSLGSYNEQFF
J: TRBJ2-1; D: NA; V: TRBV11-3; CDR3: CASSRSAQLGEQFF
J: TRBJ2-5; D: NA; V: TRBV6-1; CDR3: CASSRRAGGGHEETQYF
J: TRBJ1-1; D: NA; V: TRBV3-1; CDR3: CASSQRGRTNTEAFF
J: TRBJ2-3; D: NA; V: TRBV25-1; CDR3: CASSAAGLWPKDTQYF
J: TRBJ1-1; D: NA; V: TRBV6-5; CDR3: CASSYLQGEAFF
J: TRBJ2-2; D: TRBD2; V: TRBV6-4; CDR3: CASSDSSGSTGELFF
J: TRBJ2-4; D: NA; V: TRBV30; CDR3: CAWALKEAGNIQYF
J: TRBJ2-1; D: NA; V: TRBV4-1; CDR3: CASSQAPGANEQFF
J: TRBJ1-3; D: TRBD1; V: TRBV6-1; CDR3: CASGQGFSGNTIYF
J: NA; D: NA; V: TRBV6-1; CDR3: CARGVRAVNTDAQYF
J: TRBJ2-3; D: NA; V: TRBV6-5; CDR3: CASSYSRTSSTDTQYF
J: TRBJ2-1; D: NA; V: TRBV6-1; CDR3: CAGSGGRGKETQYF
J: TRBJ2-3; D: NA; V: TRBV27; CDR3: CASSVGCYTDTQYF
J: TRBJ1-6; D: NA; V: TRBV6-1; CDR3: CAGTEGYNSLLHF
J: TRBJ2-5; D: NA; V: TRBV3-1; CDR3: CASSRLQAQETQYF
J: TRBJ1-2; D: NA; V: TRBV6-5; CDR3: CASSYRSTSNYGYTF
J: TRBJ2-3; D: TRBD2; V: TRBV6-5; CDR3: CASSYSTGGFSTDTQYF
J: TRBJ2-2; D: NA; V: TRBV10-2; CDR3: CASRHTGELFF
J: TRBJ1-1; D: NA; V: TRBV10-2; CDR3: CASSEQRNTEAFF
J: TRBJ2-2; D: TRBD2; V: TRBV14; CDR3: CASSQDPSGSTGELFF